Below, 25 T cell receptor beta chains from the same sample are listed, as sequenced in a study of memory CD4+ T cells and cytomegalovirus serostatus. The method was immunoSEQ multiplex PCR; TCRdb's version includes in-frame clones alone and lacks a portion of them. The sample has tens of thousands of clones, more than 75% seen once. The sort gate was single viable CD3+CD4+CD8-CD45RO+ cells for memory CD4+ T cells. Sequenced: memory CD4+ T cells from blood. Receptors originate from an adult in good health and CMV-seropositive.

The V and J genes are TRBV1 and TRBJ1-4. TRBV1 is a pseudogene locus. The CDR3 has 16 amino acids. The CDR3 spells CTSSSIGTTRGEKLFF. As DNA, the CDR3 is TGCACCAGCAGCTCAATCGGTACCACCCGAGGGGAAAAACTGTTTTTT.

Details on this clone: Germline is not matched at one junction end, which may reflect a read error. V is TRBV11-2 and J is TRBJ2-2; weak D call: TRBD2 (6 bases). Germline CDR1 SGHAT, CDR2 FQNNGV. The CDR3 has 14 amino acids. The CDR3 DNA is TGTGCCAGCAGGGATCGGGCAGGAGCCGGGGGGCTGTTTTTT. Amino acids: CASRDRAGAGGLFF.

The rearrangement links TRBV30 to TRBJ2-3; TRBD2 agrees at 8 bases. Germline V lookup: CDR1 GTSNPN, CDR2 SVGIG (reference sequence). The CDR3 totals 13 residues. The V segment lost 7 bases and the J segment 4 bases; nucleotides outside the gene matches: 7. CDR3 DNA sequence: TGTGCCTCCGTCATCGGGGGGGCAGATACGCAGTATTTT. Its protein is CASVIGGADTQYF.

V and J are TRBV7-6 and TRBJ2-2, with TRBD1 as a possible D gene (6 bases). Germline V gene data show CDR1 as SGHVS and CDR2 as FNYEAQ. Deletions cut 5 bases from V and 6 bases from J, with 13 bases between. There are 14 residues in the CDR3. The CDR3 DNA reads TGTGCCAGCAGCCCCCTAGAGGGGGCCGGGGAGCTGTTTTTT. Its translation: CASSPLEGAGELFF.

V and J are TRBV4-1 and TRBJ1-1; 8 bases agree with TRBD1. Germline CDR1 and CDR2: MGHRA and YSYEKL. V shed 4 bases and J 5 bases; nucleotides not matched to a gene: 6. CDR3 length: 14 amino acids. The CDR3 reads CASSPRTGRTEAFF. The CDR3 nucleotides read TGCGCCAGCAGCCCACGGACAGGGAGGACTGAAGCTTTCTTT.

This clone has a single count. The chain recombines TRBV9 with TRBJ2-5; TRBD2 matches 10 bases. Trimming at V came to 4 bases and at J to 1 base, leaving 7 bases not matched to a gene. This CDR3 is built from 16 residues. Germline V gene data show CDR1 as SGDLS and CDR2 as YYNGEE. The CDR3 is CASSISSGGIQETQYF. The DNA of the CDR3 is TGTGCCAGCAGCATATCTAGCGGGGGAATCCAAGAGACCCAGTACTTC.

In DNA form, the CDR3 reads TGTGCCAGCAGTTTAAACAGGGGCACTGAAGCTTTCTTT. This translates into CASSLNRGTEAFF. The chain links TRBV25-1 to TRBJ1-1, with 7 bases lining up with TRBD1. This CDR3 is 13 amino acids long. CDR1 is MGHDK and CDR2 is SYGVNS in the germline V gene. V dropped 5 bases and J dropped 4; count of bases not matched to a gene: 4.

The chain combines TRBV11-2 with TRBJ2-1; 7 positions agree with TRBD2. The ends lost 5 bases at V and 9 bases at J; junction bases unmatched: 7. The germline gives CDR1 SGHAT, CDR2 FQNNGV. The CDR3 is made up of 13 amino acids. The CDR3, as DNA: TGTGCCAGCAGCGCTGGACTAGGAACTGAGCAGTTCTTC. Its translation is CASSAGLGTEQFF.

This chain links TRBV14 with TRBJ2-5; unclear D gene. CDR3 size: 16 residues. Germline CDR1 is SGHDN and CDR2 is FVKESK. Deletions cut 3 bases from V and 4 bases from J, with 18 bases between. CDR3 DNA: TGTGCCAGCAGCCAGGAAAAGGGATCGCGGCGAGAGACCCAGTACTTC. Protein product: CASSQEKGSRRETQYF.

This clone was detected a few times. The rearrangement links TRBV5-6 to TRBJ2-1; D remains unclear. Germline assignment: CDR1 SGHDT and CDR2 YYEEEE. V was clipped by 4 bases and J by 2 bases, with 16 bases between them. CDR3 length: 16 residues. CDR3 sequence (DNA): TGTGCCAGCAGCACTATAGATTTTATAGCCTACAATGAGCAGTTCTTC. As protein: CASSTIDFIAYNEQFF.

The chain combines TRBV25-1 with TRBJ1-3, with 7 bases fitting TRBD1. Germline CDR1 and CDR2: MGHDK and SYGVNS. The CDR3 length is 16 residues. J lost 2 bases, V lost 3 bases, and 7 bases had no gene match. CDR3: CASSDRLQGAGNTIYF. CDR3 bases: TGTGCCAGCAGTGATCGGCTCCAGGGGGCTGGAAACACCATATATTTT.

This clone was counted once. This rearrangement joins TRBV5-4 to TRBJ2-5; D might be TRBD2 (5 bases). CDR1 and CDR2 (germline): SGHNT, YYREEE (reference sequence). The CDR3 is 17 residues long. V lost 2 bases to trimming and J lost 0 bases, with 17 bases between them. CDR3 amino acids: CASSLSAASINQETQYF. The CDR3 DNA is TGTGCCAGCAGCTTAAGTGCGGCTAGCATTAACCAAGAGACCCAGTACTTC.

This rearrangement joins TRBV28 to TRBJ1-2; D is uncertain. V was trimmed by 7 bases and J by 4 bases, leaving 19 bases between them. The CDR3 is 15 residues long. From germline, CDR1 is MDHEN and CDR2 SYDVKM. The CDR3 reads CASTPWVGIGYGYTF. Written as DNA, the CDR3 is TGTGCCAGCACCCCTTGGGTTGGAATCGGCTATGGCTACACCTTC.

The chain joins TRBV28 to TRBJ1-2; D uncertain. With 2 bases removed from V and 1 base from J, the gap between germline ends came to 5 bases. CDR3 length: 13 amino acids. From germline, CDR1 is MDHEN and CDR2 SYDVKM. The CDR3 loop is CASSLKVNYGYTF. In DNA, the CDR3 is TGTGCCAGCAGTTTAAAGGTTAACTATGGCTACACCTTC.

The J gene is TRBJ1-2, the V gene TRBV20-1; D remains ambiguous. This CDR3 comprises 11 residues. In germline, CDR1 is DFQATT, CDR2 SNEGSKA (reference sequence). The CDR3 DNA is TGCAGGATCCGAACTAACTATGGCTACACCTTC. Residues: CRIRTNYGYTF.

The V call is TRBV4-3, the J call TRBJ1-5; the D gene is possibly TRBD1 (6 bases). V lost 1 base, J lost 0 bases, and 16 bases lay in between. Germline CDR1 LGHNA, CDR2 YSLEER. The CDR3 is 18 residues long. The CDR3: CASSQGPGGPYSNQPQHF. As DNA, the CDR3 is TGCGCCAGCAGCCAAGGCCCGGGGGGGCCTTATAGCAATCAGCCCCAGCATTTT.

The gene calls are TRBV4-3 and TRBJ2-3, with 7 bases fitting TRBD2. The V gene's germline CDR1 is LGHNA and CDR2 YSLEER. The CDR3 has 18 amino acids. J gave up 5 bases and V 0 bases, and 14 bases lay outside the gene matches. Here the CDR3 reads CASSQDPPGGIGGDTQYF. DNA of the CDR3: TGCGCCAGCAGCCAAGACCCCCCCGGGGGGATCGGGGGAGATACGCAGTATTTT.

This clone has a handful of counts. Here the CDR3 reads CASSFLGRQADYGYTF. Written as DNA, the CDR3 is TGTGCCAGCAGTTTCCTGGGTCGACAGGCGGACTATGGCTACACCTTC. The V gene is TRBV28, the J gene TRBJ1-2; D is possibly TRBD1 (6 bases). Trimming removed 3 bases from V and 3 bases from J, with 17 bases in between. Germline loops: CDR1 MDHEN, CDR2 SYDVKM. The CDR3 contains 16 residues.

This clone was found a few times. The chain employs TRBV6-1 and TRBJ1-4; D unresolved. CDR1 is MNHNS and CDR2 is SASEGT in the germline V gene. V lost 1 base to trimming and J lost 10 bases, with 13 bases between them. This CDR3 is 14 amino acids long. The CDR3 sequence: CASSEGWVGLKLFF. In nucleotides, the CDR3 is TGTGCCAGCAGTGAAGGGTGGGTGGGCTTAAAACTGTTTTTT.

The chain employs TRBV15 and TRBJ2-7; D may be TRBD1 or TRBD2 (5 bases each). Germline V lookup: CDR1 LNHNV, CDR2 YYDKDF (reference sequence). CDR3 length: 16 residues. Trimming cost V 1 base and J 7 bases, with 20 bases left between them. CDR3 nucleotides: TGTGCCACCAGCAGAGGTGTTGGATGGGACGGGGTAGAGCAGTACTTC. As protein: CATSRGVGWDGVEQYF. Complete variable domain (other parts from reference TRBV15 and TRBJ2-7): DAMVIQNPRYQVTQFGKPVTLSCSQTLNHNVMYWYQQKSSQAPKLLFHYYDKDFNNEADTPDNFQSRRPNTSFCFLDIRSPGLGDTAMYLCATSRGVGWDGVEQYFGPGTRLTVT.

The chain links TRBV7-2 to TRBJ2-7; 10 nucleotides agree with TRBD2. With 1 base clipped from V and 0 bases from J, the junction kept 6 bases outside the gene matches. Germline lookup yields CDR1 SGHTA and CDR2 FQGNSA. The CDR3 is 17 residues long. The CDR3 loop reads CASSLGVAGGLSYEQYF. The DNA of the CDR3 is TGTGCCAGCAGCTTAGGGGTAGCGGGAGGCCTCTCCTACGAGCAGTACTTC.

The V and J genes are TRBV5-1 and TRBJ1-3, with D hard to call. Germline V gives CDR1 SGHRS, CDR2 YFSETQ. The CDR3 has 13 amino acids. The ends were cut back, 0 bases at V and 11 bases at J, with 12 bases in the middle. The CDR3 DNA reads TGCGCCAGCAGCTTGGGTGAAGGGAATTCCATATATTTT. It encodes CASSLGEGNSIYF.

J is TRBJ2-3 and V is TRBV11-2, with D unresolved. Germline CDR1 is SGHAT and CDR2 is FQNNGV. Between the trimmed V and J ends, which lost 0 bases and 1 base, there was a span of 11 bases. This CDR3 contains 16 residues. The CDR3 nucleotides read TGTGCCAGCAGCTTAGATCGCCAGGCCGGCACAGATACGCAGTATTTT. Its translation: CASSLDRQAGTDTQYF.

The CDR3 sequence is CASINADTQYF. CDR3 DNA sequence: TGTGCCAGCATTAACGCGGATACGCAGTATTTT. The V and J genes are TRBV7-2 and TRBJ2-3, with unresolved D. The CDR3 loop spans 11 amino acids. The germline gives CDR1 SGHTA, CDR2 FQGNSA. Trimming took 7 bases from V and 6 from J, leaving 8 bases between them.

This clone was seen only a few times. This chain links TRBV10-3 with TRBJ1-5; a possible D gene is TRBD1 (5 bases). The germline gives CDR1 ENHRY, CDR2 SYGVKD. The CDR3 has 14 amino acids. V gave up 3 bases and J gave up 7 bases, with 13 bases separating them. The CDR3 sequence: CAISDQGRGQPQHF. CDR3 nucleotide sequence: TGTGCCATCAGTGACCAGGGAAGGGGCCAGCCCCAGCATTTT.